This T cell receptor beta chain is drawn from a study of liver allograft versus peripheral blood T cells. Across the study: Repertoires of T cell receptors in transplanted livers were compared with recipients' peripheral blood repertoires.

Worth noting for this clonotype: The target antigen is unknown.

TCRdb re-called the reads through MiXCR, storing one row per CDR3 protein. Found here are 6,500 to 10,000 distinct CDR3 sequences, roughly 15% of them singletons; the top ten hold approximately 4.5%. The CDR3 contains 17 residues. V lost 3 bases and J lost 1; bases outside the gene matches: 12. In germline, CDR1 is DFQATT, CDR2 SNEGSKA (reference sequence). Study findings and constraints: The authors reported that T cell receptor repertoires inside liver allografts differed from those in peripheral blood.

This TCR was sampled from a human patient who had a liver transplant. Among the T cells, some may be from the graft donor. The gene calls are TRBV20-1 and TRBJ2-3; 8 nucleotides line up with TRBD2. The CDR3 loop reads CSASWWGSREGTDTQYF. In DNA form, the CDR3 reads TGCAGTGCTAGCTGGTGGGGTTCGCGGGAGGGCACAGATACGCAGTATTTT.